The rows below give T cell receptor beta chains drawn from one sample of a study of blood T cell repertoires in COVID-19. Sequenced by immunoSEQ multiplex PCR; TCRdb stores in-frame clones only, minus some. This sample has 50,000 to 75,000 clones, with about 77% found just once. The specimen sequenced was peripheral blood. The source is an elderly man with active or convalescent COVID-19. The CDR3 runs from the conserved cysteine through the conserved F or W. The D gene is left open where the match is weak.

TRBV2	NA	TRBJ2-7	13	CASSAPGNGEQYF
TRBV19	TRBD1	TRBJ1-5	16	CASSIRDREKNQPQHF
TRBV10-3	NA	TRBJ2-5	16	CAISESGAALGETQYF
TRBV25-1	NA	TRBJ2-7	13	CASEPGTNYEQYF
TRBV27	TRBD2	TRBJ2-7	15	CASTRVAGRDDEQYF
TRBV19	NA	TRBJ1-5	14	CASSTPQGGQPQHF
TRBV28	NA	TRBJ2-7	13	CASRGTTSYEQYF
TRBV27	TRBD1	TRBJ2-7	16	CASSLLPGQGVDEQYF
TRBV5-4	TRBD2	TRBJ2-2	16	CASSLLVLAGTGELFF
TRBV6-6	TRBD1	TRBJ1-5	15	CASSYGQGGNQPQHF
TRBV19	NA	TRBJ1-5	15	CASSTNNRGNQPQHF
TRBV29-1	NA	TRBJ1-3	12	CSVARTGNTIYF
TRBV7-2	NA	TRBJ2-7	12	CASSLERLEQYF
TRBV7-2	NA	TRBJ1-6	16	CASSLEWGAYNSPLHF
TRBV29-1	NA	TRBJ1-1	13	CSADPQGDTEAFF
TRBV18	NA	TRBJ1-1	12	CASSPSGAEAFF
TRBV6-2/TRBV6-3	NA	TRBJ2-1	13	CASSYFRGGEQFF
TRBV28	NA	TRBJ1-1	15	CASHGPGHSNTEAFF
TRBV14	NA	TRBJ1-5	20	CASSWPIWTARLYSNQPQHF
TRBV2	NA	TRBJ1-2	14	CASSDMGVPRGYTF
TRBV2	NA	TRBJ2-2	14	CASSELGKVGELFF
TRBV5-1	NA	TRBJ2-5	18	CASSLQVRHGAEKETQYF
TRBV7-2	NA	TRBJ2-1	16	CASSLVAAFGGDEQFF
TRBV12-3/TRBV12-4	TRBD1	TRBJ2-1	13	CASSAGGDDEQFF
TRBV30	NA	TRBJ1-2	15	CAWGTLLGESGGYTF
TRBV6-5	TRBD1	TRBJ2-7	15	CASSRQGASSYEQYF
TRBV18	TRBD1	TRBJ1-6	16	CASSPQGARNNSPLHF
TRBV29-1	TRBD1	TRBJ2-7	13	CSVVRDRGYEQYF
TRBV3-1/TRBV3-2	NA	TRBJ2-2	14	CASSQRGAGGELFF
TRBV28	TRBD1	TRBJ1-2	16	CASIPSNRGTNYGYTF
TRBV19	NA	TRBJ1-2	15	CASSKEGGMNYGYTF
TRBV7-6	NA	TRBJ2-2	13	CASSSLPTGELFF
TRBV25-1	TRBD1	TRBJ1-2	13	CASGGTGYSGYTF
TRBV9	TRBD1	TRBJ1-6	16	CASSVRTGGANSPLHF
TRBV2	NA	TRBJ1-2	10	CASSVQVYTF
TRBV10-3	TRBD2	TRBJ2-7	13	CATRGGELYEQYF
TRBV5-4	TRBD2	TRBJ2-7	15	CASSLGLAGGGEQYF
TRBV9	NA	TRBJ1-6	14	CASSVGGENSPLHF
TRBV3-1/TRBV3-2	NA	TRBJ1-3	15	CASSRKGVAGNTIYF
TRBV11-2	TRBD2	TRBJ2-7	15	CASSLGPGLAYEQYF
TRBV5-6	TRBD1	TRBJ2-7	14	CASSFNRGSYEQYF
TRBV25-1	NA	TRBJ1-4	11	CASGRNEKLFF
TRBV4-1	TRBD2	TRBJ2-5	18	CASSPRPLAGGPQETQYF
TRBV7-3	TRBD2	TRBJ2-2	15	CASTVAGGFTGELFF
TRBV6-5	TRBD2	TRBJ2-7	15	CASSYSKLAAVEQYF
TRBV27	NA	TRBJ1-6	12	CASSFPLSPLHF
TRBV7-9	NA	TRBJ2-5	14	CASSPGSYQETQYF
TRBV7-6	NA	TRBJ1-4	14	CASSPDSRNEKLFF
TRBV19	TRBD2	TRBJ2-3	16	CASSGAGATSTDTQYF
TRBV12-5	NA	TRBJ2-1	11	CASGLVREQFF
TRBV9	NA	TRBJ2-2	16	CASSGGGGTNTGELFF
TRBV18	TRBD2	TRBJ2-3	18	CASSSLWTSGSHPDTQYF
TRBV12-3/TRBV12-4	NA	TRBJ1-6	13	CASSFTYNSPLHF
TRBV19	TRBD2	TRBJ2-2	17	CASSIDQAGGGTGELFF